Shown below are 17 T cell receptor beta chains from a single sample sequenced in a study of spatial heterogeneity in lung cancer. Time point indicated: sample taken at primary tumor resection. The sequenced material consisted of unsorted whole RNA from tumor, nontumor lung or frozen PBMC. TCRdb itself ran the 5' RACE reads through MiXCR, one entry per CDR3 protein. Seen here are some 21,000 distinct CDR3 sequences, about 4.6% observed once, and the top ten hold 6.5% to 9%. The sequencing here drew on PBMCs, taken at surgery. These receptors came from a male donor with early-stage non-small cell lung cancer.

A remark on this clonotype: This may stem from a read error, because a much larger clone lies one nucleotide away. CDR3 DNA sequence: TGTGCCAGCAGCCCGCCACTCGGTACGCTGTATTTT. Translated, it gives CASSPPLGTLYF. The rearrangement links TRBV7-2 to TRBJ2-3, with D unresolved. CDR3 length equals 12 residues. Germline values: CDR1 SGHTA, CDR2 FQGNSA.

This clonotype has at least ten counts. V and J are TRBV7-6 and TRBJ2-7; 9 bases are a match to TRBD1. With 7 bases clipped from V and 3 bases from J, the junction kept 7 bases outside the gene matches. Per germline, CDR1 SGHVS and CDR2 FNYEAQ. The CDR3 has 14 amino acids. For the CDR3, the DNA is TGTGCCAGCACCCTTGGGACAGGGAACTACGAGCAGTACTTC. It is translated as CASTLGTGNYEQYF.

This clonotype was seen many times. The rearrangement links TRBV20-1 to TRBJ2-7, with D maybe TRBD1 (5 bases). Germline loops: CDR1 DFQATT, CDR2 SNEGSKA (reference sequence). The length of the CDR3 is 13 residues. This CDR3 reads CTAGKTNSYEQYF. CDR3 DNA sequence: TGCACTGCAGGGAAGACCAATTCCTACGAGCAGTACTTC.

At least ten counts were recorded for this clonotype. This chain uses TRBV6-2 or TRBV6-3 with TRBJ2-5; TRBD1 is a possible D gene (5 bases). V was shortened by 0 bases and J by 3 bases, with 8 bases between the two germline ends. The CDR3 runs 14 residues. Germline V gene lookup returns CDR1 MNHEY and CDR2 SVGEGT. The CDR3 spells CASSYSGREETQYF. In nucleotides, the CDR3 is TGTGCCAGCAGTTACTCGGGCAGGGAAGAGACCCAGTACTTC.

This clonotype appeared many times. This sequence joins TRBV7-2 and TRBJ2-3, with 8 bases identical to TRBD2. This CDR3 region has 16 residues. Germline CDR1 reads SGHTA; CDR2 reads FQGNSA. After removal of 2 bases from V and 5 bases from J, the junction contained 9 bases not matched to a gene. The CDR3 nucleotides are TGTGCCAGCAGCTTAACCGCGGGGGGTTTTAAAGATACGCAGTATTTT. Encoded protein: CASSLTAGGFKDTQYF.

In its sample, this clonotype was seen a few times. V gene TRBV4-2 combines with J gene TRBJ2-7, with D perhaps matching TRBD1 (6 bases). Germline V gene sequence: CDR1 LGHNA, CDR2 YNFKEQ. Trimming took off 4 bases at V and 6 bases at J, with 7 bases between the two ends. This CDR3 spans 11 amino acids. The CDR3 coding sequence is TGTGCCAGCAGCCTAGGGGGCGAGCAGTACTTC. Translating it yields CASSLGGEQYF.

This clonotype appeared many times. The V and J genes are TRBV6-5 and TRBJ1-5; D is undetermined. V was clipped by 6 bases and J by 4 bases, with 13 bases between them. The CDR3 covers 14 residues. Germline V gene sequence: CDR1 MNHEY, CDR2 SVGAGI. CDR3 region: CASSYKPSNQPQHF. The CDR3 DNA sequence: TGTGCCAGCAGCTACAAACCTTCGAATCAGCCCCAGCATTTT.

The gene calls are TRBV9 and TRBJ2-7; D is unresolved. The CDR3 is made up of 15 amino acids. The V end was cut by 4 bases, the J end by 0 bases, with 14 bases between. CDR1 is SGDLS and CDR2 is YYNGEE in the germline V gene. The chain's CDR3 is CASSQNPVSSYEQYF. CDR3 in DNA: TGTGCCAGCAGCCAGAACCCGGTAAGCTCCTACGAGCAGTACTTC.

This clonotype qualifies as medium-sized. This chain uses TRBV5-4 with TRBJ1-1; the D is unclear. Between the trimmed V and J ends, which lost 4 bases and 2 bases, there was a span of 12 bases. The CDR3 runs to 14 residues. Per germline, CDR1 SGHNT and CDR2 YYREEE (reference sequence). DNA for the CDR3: TGTGCCAGCAGCCCAGGCTTACTAAACACTGAAGCTTTCTTT. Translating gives CASSPGLLNTEAFF.

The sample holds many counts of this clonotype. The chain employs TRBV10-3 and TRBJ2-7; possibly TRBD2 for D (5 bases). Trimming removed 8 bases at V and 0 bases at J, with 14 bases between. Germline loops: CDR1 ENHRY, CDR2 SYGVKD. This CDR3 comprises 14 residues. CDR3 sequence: CAISASQSSYEQYF. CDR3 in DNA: TGTGCCATCTCGGCTAGCCAGAGCTCCTACGAGCAGTACTTC.

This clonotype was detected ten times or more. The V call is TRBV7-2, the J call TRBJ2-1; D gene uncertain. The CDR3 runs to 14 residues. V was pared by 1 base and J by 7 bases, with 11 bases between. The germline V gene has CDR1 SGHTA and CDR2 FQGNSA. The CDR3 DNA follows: TGTGCCAGCAGCTTAGTACGTAGTGGGAATGAGCAGTTCTTC. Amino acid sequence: CASSLVRSGNEQFF.

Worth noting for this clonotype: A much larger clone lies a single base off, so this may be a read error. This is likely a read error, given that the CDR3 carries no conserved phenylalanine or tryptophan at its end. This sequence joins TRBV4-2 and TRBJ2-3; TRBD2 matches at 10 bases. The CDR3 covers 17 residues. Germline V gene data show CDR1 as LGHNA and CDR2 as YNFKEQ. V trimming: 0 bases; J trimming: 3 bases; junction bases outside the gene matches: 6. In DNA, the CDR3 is TGTGCCAGCAGCCAAGATCTCCCTAGCGGGAGTACAGATACGCAGTATTCT. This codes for CASSQDLPSGSTDTQYS.

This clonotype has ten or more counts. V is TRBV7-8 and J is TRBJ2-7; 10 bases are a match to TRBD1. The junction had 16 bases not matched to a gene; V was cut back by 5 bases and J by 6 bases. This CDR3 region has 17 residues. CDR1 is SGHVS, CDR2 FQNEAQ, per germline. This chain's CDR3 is CASSDIRPRDRGSEQYF. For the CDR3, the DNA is TGTGCCAGCAGCGACATACGGCCTCGGGACAGGGGAAGCGAGCAGTACTTC.

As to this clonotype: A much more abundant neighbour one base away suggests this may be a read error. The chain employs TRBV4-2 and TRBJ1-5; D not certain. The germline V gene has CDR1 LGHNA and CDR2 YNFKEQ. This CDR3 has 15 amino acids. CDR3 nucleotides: TGTGTCAGCAGCCAAGATAGAGGCTCGGATCAGCCCCAGCATTTT. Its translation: CVSSQDRGSDQPQHF.

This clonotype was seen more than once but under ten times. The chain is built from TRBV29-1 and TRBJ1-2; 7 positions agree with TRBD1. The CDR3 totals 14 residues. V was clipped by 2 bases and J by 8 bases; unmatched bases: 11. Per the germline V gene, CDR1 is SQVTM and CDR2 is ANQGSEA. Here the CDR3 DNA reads TGCAGCGTTGAATGGAGGGGGCTTAATAAGGGCTACACCTTC. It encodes CSVEWRGLNKGYTF.

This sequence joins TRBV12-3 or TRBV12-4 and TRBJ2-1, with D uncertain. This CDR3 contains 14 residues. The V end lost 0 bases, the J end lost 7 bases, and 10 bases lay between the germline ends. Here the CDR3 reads CASSLALRQNEQFF. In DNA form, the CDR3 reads TGTGCCAGCAGTTTAGCGCTGAGGCAGAATGAGCAGTTCTTC.

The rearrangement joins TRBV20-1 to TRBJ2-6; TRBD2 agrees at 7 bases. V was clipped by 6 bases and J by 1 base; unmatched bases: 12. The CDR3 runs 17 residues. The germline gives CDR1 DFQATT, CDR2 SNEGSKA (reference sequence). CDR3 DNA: TGCAGTGCCAACGGGGAGGGTATAATATCTGGGGCCAACGTCCTGACTTTC. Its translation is CSANGEGIISGANVLTF.